Below are 2 T cell receptor beta chains sequenced from a single sample in a study of T cells in Graves' hyperthyroidism and ophthalmopathy (dated by TCRdb to between 2017 and 2020). Libraries were prepared through multiplex PCR. The listed sequencing device is Illumina HiSeq 2000. Amplification of TCR beta CDR3 regions was carried out from RNA transcripts. The TCR CDR3 was subjected to a first round of RT-PCR using the HTBI primer set and the Qiagen OneStep RT-PCR kit. Starting from the raw public reads, TCRdb applied fastp trimming at Q25, assembled clones with MiXCR and retained in-frame beta chains. CDR3 protein duplicates are merged, each entry listing the most common genes and DNA. Counted in this sample were 350,000 or so distinct CDR3 sequences; around a sixth of them appeared once. Roughly a sixth of the sample belongs to the ten largest clones. Sequencing input: blood. All receptors derive from a woman aged 40 to 55 with Graves' ophthalmopathy.

This clonotype was seen ten or more times. The chain uses TRBV7-2 and TRBJ2-2, with D possibly TRBD1 on 6 matching bases. This CDR3 comprises 15 residues. The ends were cut back, 2 bases at V and 7 bases at J, with 14 bases in the middle. Germline CDR1 and CDR2: SGHTA and FQGNSA. The CDR3 DNA sequence: TGTGCCAGCAGCTTAAGTCAGGGGCGAAGCGGGGAGCTGTTTTTT. Protein: CASSLSQGRSGELFF. The full variable domain, rest sourced from reference TRBV7-2 and TRBJ2-2, is GAGVSQSPSNKVTEKGKDVELRCDPISGHTALYWYRQSLGQGLEFLIYFQGNSAPDKSGLPSDRFSAERTGGSVSTLTIQRTQQEDSAVYLCASSLSQGRSGELFFGEGSRLTVL.

The genes are TRBV6-5 and TRBJ1-3, with D unclear. Trimming stripped 4 bases from V and 4 bases from J, with 8 bases between. The CDR3 covers 13 residues. Germline CDR1 reads MNHEY; CDR2 reads SVGAGI. In nucleotides, the CDR3 is TGTGCCAGCAGTTTTCTCAGGGGAAACACCATATATTTT. Translated: CASSFLRGNTIYF.